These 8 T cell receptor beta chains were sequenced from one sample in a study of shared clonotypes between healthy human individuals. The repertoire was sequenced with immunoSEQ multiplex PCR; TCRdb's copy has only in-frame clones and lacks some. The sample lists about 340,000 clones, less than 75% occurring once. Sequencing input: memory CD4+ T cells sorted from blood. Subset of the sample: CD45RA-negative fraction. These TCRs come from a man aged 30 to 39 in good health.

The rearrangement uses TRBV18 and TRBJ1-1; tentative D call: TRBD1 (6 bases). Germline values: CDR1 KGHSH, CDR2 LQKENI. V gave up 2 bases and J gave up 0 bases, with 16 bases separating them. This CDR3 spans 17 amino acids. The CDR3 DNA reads TGTGCCAGCTCACCATTACCGCAGGGGAAGATGAACACTGAAGCTTTCTTT. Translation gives CASSPLPQGKMNTEAFF. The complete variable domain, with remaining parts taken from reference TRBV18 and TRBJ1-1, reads NAGVMQNPRHLVRRRGQEARLRCSPMKGHSHVYWYRQLPEEGLKFMVYLQKENIIDESGMPKERFSAEFPKEGPSILRIQQVVRGDSAAYFCASSPLPQGKMNTEAFFGQGTRLTVV.

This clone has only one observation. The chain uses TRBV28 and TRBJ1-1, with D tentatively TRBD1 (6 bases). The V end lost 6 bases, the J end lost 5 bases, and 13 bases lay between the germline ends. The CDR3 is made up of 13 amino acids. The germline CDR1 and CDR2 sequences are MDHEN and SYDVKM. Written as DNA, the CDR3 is TGTGCCAGCAGGTCCGGGGGCCGGACTGAAGCTTTCTTT. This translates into CASRSGGRTEAFF. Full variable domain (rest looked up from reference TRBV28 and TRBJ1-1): DVKVTQSSRYLVKRTGEKVFLECVQDMDHENMFWYRQDPGLGLRLIYFSYDVKMKEKGDIPEGYSVSREKKERFSLILESASTNQTSMYLCASRSGGRTEAFFGQGTRLTVV.

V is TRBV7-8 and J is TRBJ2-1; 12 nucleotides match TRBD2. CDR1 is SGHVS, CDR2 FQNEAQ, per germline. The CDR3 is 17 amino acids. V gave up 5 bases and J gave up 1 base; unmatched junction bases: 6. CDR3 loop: CASSTTSGSRSYNEQFF. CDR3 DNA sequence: TGTGCCAGCAGCACGACTAGCGGGAGCAGATCCTACAATGAGCAGTTCTTC.

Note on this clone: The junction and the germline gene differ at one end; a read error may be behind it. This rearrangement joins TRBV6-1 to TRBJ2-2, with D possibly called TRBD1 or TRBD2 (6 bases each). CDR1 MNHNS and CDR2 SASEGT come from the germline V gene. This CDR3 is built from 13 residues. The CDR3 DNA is TGTGCCAGCAGTGAAGATCCCGGGGGCCGACCGGCTTTT. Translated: CASSEDPGGRPAF.

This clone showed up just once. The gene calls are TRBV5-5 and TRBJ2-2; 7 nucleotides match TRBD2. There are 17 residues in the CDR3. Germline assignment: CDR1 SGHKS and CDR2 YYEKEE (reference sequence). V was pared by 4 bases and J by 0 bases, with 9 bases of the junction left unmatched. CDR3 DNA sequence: TGTGCCAGCAGCCCGTTAGCGGGCGCCACGAACACCGGGGAGCTGTTTTTT. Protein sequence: CASSPLAGATNTGELFF.

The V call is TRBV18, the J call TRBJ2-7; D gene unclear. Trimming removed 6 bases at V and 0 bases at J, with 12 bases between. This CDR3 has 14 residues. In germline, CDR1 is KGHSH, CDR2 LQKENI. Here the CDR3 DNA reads TGTGCCAGCTCTCTGAAACGGAACTCCTACGAGCAGTACTTC. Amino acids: CASSLKRNSYEQYF.

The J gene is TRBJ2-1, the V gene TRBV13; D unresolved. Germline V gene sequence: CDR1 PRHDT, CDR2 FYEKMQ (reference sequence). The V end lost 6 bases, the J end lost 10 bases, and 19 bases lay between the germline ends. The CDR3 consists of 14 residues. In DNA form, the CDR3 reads TGTGCCAGCAGTACAAATCCGAGAGTCCACGAGCAGTTCTTC. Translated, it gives CASSTNPRVHEQFF.

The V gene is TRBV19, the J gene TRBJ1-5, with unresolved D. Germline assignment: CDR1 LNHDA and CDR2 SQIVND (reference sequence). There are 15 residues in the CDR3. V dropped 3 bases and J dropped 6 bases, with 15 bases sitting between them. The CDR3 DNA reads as TGTGCCAGTAGTATTGTTTCTCGGGCCAGTCAGCCCCAGCATTTT. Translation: CASSIVSRASQPQHF.